The rows below give T cell receptor beta chains drawn from one sample of a study of blood T cell repertoires in COVID-19. Sequencing was performed with immunoSEQ multiplex PCR; in TCRdb, only in-frame clones are kept and a portion is missing. The table shows approximately 90,000 clones, with approximately 80% occurring only once. The material sequenced was peripheral blood. The receptors were gathered from a man in his 70s with COVID-19, enrolled during active disease. CDR3s include the opening cysteine and the closing phenylalanine or tryptophan. The D gene is left open where the match is weak. A clone size is listed for some rows: how often the clone was seen (once, few, many), or a class if it is expanded.

v_call,d_call,cdr3_length,j_call,clone_size,cdr3_nt,cdr3_aa
TRBV6-5,TRBD1,14,TRBJ2-7,-,TGTGCCAGCAGCCGGGACAGGGACTCCTACGAGCAGTACTTC,CASSRDRDSYEQYF
TRBV24-1,TRBD2,14,TRBJ2-1,once,TGTGCCACCAGTGGTCTAGCGGGAGCGGATGAGCAGTTCTTC,CATSGLAGADEQFF
TRBV6-6,TRBD1,12,TRBJ2-7,-,TGTGCCAGCAGTTACTCAGAGGGGGCCCGATACTTC,CASSYSEGARYF
TRBV24-1,TRBD1,13,TRBJ1-2,-,TGTGCCACCAGTAGAACAGGGGGCTGGGGCTACACCTTC,CATSRTGGWGYTF
TRBV7-3,TRBD1,16,TRBJ1-1,-,TGTGCCAGCAGCTTAACGCAGGACAGGGGGCCCACTGAAGCTTTCTTT,CASSLTQDRGPTEAFF
TRBV7-2,-,13,TRBJ1-5,-,TGTGCCAGCAGCTTACAGGTTGGGCAGCCCCAGCATTTT,CASSLQVGQPQHF
TRBV6-5,TRBD1,15,TRBJ1-1,few,TGTGCCAGCAGTTCCCCACAGGGGGCGTACACTGAAGCTTTCTTT,CASSSPQGAYTEAFF
TRBV28,TRBD1,14,TRBJ1-5,-,TGTGCCAGCAGTTTGACAGGGGGAAGGCAGCCCCAGCATTTT,CASSLTGGRQPQHF
TRBV14,-,15,TRBJ2-2,-,TGTGCCAGCAGTAGGCTTGGGACACACACCGGGGAGCTGTTTTTT,CASSRLGTHTGELFF
TRBV3-1/TRBV3-2,TRBD1,14,TRBJ1-1,-,TGTGCCAGCAGCCAGGAGACAGGGGGAACTGAAGCTTTCTTT,CASSQETGGTEAFF
TRBV28,TRBD1,15,TRBJ1-2,-,TGTGCCAGCAGTAACCGGGACAGGGAGGTTTCTGGCTACACCTTC,CASSNRDREVSGYTF
TRBV11-2,-,13,TRBJ2-5,-,TGTGCCAGCACGCTAGTCGGTGGGGAGACCCAGTACTTC,CASTLVGGETQYF
TRBV5-4,-,15,TRBJ2-2,-,TGTGCCAGCAGCTTGGCGGTTTCTAGGACCGGGGAGCTGTTTTTT,CASSLAVSRTGELFF
TRBV7-2,TRBD2,15,TRBJ2-1,-,TGTGCCAGCAGCTTGGAGCGGGGCGCAAAAGGTGAGCAGTTCTTC,CASSLERGAKGEQFF
TRBV3-1/TRBV3-2,-,14,TRBJ2-2,-,TGTGCCAGCAGCCCTCGGTACTCCACCGGGGAGCTGTTTTTT,CASSPRYSTGELFF
TRBV7-9,-,17,TRBJ2-3,-,TGTGCCAGCAGCCTACCCGAGGGGGAGATACGCACAGATACGCAGTATTTT,CASSLPEGEIRTDTQYF
TRBV3-1/TRBV3-2,-,13,TRBJ1-1,-,TGTGCCAGCAGCCCCCGACAGGACACTGAAGCTTTCTTT,CASSPRQDTEAFF
TRBV25-1,TRBD1,15,TRBJ2-3,-,TGTGCCAGCAGACGCACAGGGGGCTGGGCAGATACGCAGTATTTT,CASRRTGGWADTQYF
TRBV6-2/TRBV6-3,-,15,TRBJ2-5,-,TGTGCCAGCAGTTCCTTCCAGGGGATTCAAGAGACCCAGTACTTC,CASSSFQGIQETQYF
TRBV5-1,-,12,TRBJ2-4,-,TGCGCCAGCAGAGAATCGGGGGACATTCAGTACTTC,CASRESGDIQYF
TRBV7-8,TRBD1,15,TRBJ1-5,few,TGTGCCAGCAGCCGGGACAGGGGGCGTTTTCAGCCCCAGCATTTT,CASSRDRGRFQPQHF
TRBV4-1,TRBD1,14,TRBJ2-7,-,TGCGCCAGCAGCCACCCGGGACAGTCCTACGAGCAGTACTTC,CASSHPGQSYEQYF
TRBV19,TRBD2,15,TRBJ2-2,-,TGTGCCAGTAGTTGGACTAGCGGGGGGCTCGGGGAGCTGTTTTTT,CASSWTSGGLGELFF
TRBV30,TRBD1,18,TRBJ2-6,-,TGTGCCTGGATCCGGCGGGCAGGGGGCGCGCCCGGGGCCAACGTCCTGACTTTC,CAWIRRAGGAPGANVLTF
TRBV3-1/TRBV3-2,TRBD1,14,TRBJ1-1,-,TGTGCCAGCAGTACGGACAGGTTGAACACTGAAGCTTTCTTT,CASSTDRLNTEAFF
TRBV19,TRBD1,15,TRBJ1-2,-,TGTGCCAGTATTGCCCAAGGGGGCTGGAGCTATGGCTACACCTTC,CASIAQGGWSYGYTF
TRBV7-6,-,18,TRBJ2-5,-,TGTGCCAGCAGCTTAATATCCAGGGGTCTACCAGACCAGGAGACCCAGTACTTC,CASSLISRGLPDQETQYF
TRBV7-2,TRBD2,15,TRBJ2-1,-,TGTGCCAGCAGCTTAGGTACTAGCGCCTACAATGAGCAGTTCTTC,CASSLGTSAYNEQFF
TRBV7-7,-,13,TRBJ2-3,-,TGTGCCAGCAGCTTTGAGCTAACAGATACGCAGTATTTT,CASSFELTDTQYF
TRBV6-2/TRBV6-3,TRBD2,13,TRBJ2-1,once,TGTGCCAGCAGTGGTTGGACTAGCCATGAGCAGTTCTTC,CASSGWTSHEQFF
TRBV5-1,-,15,TRBJ2-1,-,TGCGCCAGCAGCTTGGAACCTGTAGTTTACAATGAGCAGTTCTTC,CASSLEPVVYNEQFF
TRBV10-3,-,16,TRBJ2-3,once,TGTGCCATCAGTGTTAACCGGGACCCTAACGGGGGTACGCAGTATTTT,CAISVNRDPNGGTQYF
TRBV6-2/TRBV6-3,-,13,TRBJ1-2,few,TGTGCCAGCAGTTACTCTATGAACTATGGCTACACCTTC,CASSYSMNYGYTF
TRBV2,TRBD1,14,TRBJ2-1,once,TGTGCCAGCAGTCGACAGGGTTCCTACAATGAGCAGTTCTTC,CASSRQGSYNEQFF
TRBV27,-,17,TRBJ1-4,-,TGTGCCAGCAGTCCCCAAGGATCTTTTCGGGCTAATGAAAAACTGTTTTTT,CASSPQGSFRANEKLFF
TRBV5-4,-,16,TRBJ1-2,-,TGTGCCAGCAGCTCTTTAGCGGGGGGGCGGAGCTATGGCTACACCTTC,CASSSLAGGRSYGYTF
TRBV4-1,TRBD1,15,TRBJ2-7,-,TGCGCCAGCAGCCAATCTGGGACAGGACTCTACGAGCAGTACTTC,CASSQSGTGLYEQYF
TRBV6-5,-,16,TRBJ2-7,-,TGTGCCAGCAGTTACCGGGGGGACACCGGTTCCTACGAGCAGTACTTC,CASSYRGDTGSYEQYF
TRBV3-1/TRBV3-2,TRBD2,17,TRBJ2-1,-,TGTGCCAGCAGCCAAGGTGGGCCTAGCGGGAGAGGGATCCAGCAGTTCTTC,CASSQGGPSGRGIQQFF
TRBV5-1,-,15,TRBJ2-6,-,TGCGCCAGCAGCTTGGGAGGCTCTGGGGCCAACGTCCTGACTTTC,CASSLGGSGANVLTF
TRBV28,TRBD1,19,TRBJ2-7,-,TGTGCCAGCAGTTTAGGCCCTGGGAACAGGTACAGGGGATCCTACGAGCAGTACTTC,CASSLGPGNRYRGSYEQYF
TRBV19,-,16,TRBJ1-1,-,TGTGCCAGTAGTATGGCCGGACAGAGCGGGGGCACTGAAGCTTTCTTT,CASSMAGQSGGTEAFF
TRBV7-6,-,18,TRBJ1-3,-,TGTGCCAGCAGCTCAACCCCTATATCGAGGGGGATAGGAAACACCATATATTTT,CASSSTPISRGIGNTIYF
TRBV18,-,15,TRBJ1-3,-,TGTGCCAGCTCACCCTGGGAGGGGCGCGGAAACACCATATATTTT,CASSPWEGRGNTIYF
TRBV28,TRBD1,14,TRBJ2-5,-,TGTGCCAGCAGTTCTCCCGACAGGGAGGAGACCCAGTACTTC,CASSSPDREETQYF